These 2 T cell receptor beta chains originate from one sample sequenced in a study of T cell responses to AZD1222 COVID-19 vaccine (dated by TCRdb to about 2021). To prepare the library, the immunoSEQ multiplex PCR assay was applied. In its TCRdb copy, this immuneACCESS table keeps in-frame sequences only and misses some clones. Where compared with another copy, unresolved V genes explain less than half of these, and the others have no known cause. For this sample the table gives roughly 100,000 clones, of which about four fifths were detected only once. The top ten hold around 5% of the sample. The sample's time point label, in plain terms: baseline before first vaccination. The material was peripheral blood, obtained on day 0 of AZD1222 vaccination. The source of these receptors is an adult in good health.

The chain joins TRBV28 to TRBJ1-2; D remains unclear. V was trimmed by 2 bases and J by 4 bases, leaving 14 bases between them. The germline CDR1 and CDR2 sequences are MDHEN and SYDVKM. The CDR3 spans 15 residues. The CDR3 DNA follows: TGTGCCAGCAGTTTAGGGCCCCAGGTACTCTATGGCTACACCTTC. Residues: CASSLGPQVLYGYTF.

In its sample, this clone was seen once. The V and J genes are TRBV7-9 and TRBJ1-5; no definite D call. The CDR3 runs 15 residues. Trimming removed 7 bases at V and 4 bases at J, with 17 bases between. Germline values: CDR1 SEHNR, CDR2 FQNEAQ (reference sequence). Here the CDR3 reads CASTDAVTANQPQHF. The CDR3, as DNA: TGTGCCAGCACCGACGCGGTGACGGCAAATCAGCCCCAGCATTTT.